This entry lists 21 T cell receptor beta chains sequenced from one sample in a study of cytomegalovirus exposure and HLA in healthy donors. It was with 60 Vbeta and 13 Jbeta primers that the PCR ran. The protocol was immunoSEQ multiplex PCR, while the TCRdb copy is restricted to in-frame clones and leaves out a portion. This sample has around 180,000 clones, with roughly four fifths found just once. Sequences were obtained from PBMCs. The receptors were gathered from a woman aged 45-59 years in good health and CMV-seronegative.

J is TRBJ1-1 and V is TRBV4-1; perhaps TRBD1 as D (6 bases). CDR1 MGHRA and CDR2 YSYEKL come from the germline V gene. CDR3 size: 14 residues. V was pared by 0 bases and J by 7 bases, with 12 bases between. For the CDR3, the DNA is TGCGCCAGCAGCCAAGATCCAGGGACAAATGAAGCTTTCTTT. Translation gives CASSQDPGTNEAFF.

The V gene is TRBV19, the J gene TRBJ1-5; 8 bases match TRBD1. Germline CDR1 and CDR2: LNHDA and SQIVND (reference sequence). Unmatched junction bases numbered 9, after V lost 1 base and J lost 7 bases. The CDR3 runs 16 residues. The CDR3: CASSIGDRGGGQPQHF. DNA for the CDR3: TGTGCCAGTAGTATAGGCGACAGGGGAGGAGGACAGCCCCAGCATTTT.

This clone came up once. The V call is TRBV16, the J call TRBJ1-2; D is uncertain. V was shortened by 0 bases and J by 3 bases, with 8 bases between the two germline ends. Looked up from germline, CDR1 is KGHSY and CDR2 is FQNENV. CDR3 length: 14 residues. As DNA, the CDR3 is TGTGCCAGCAGCCAATCCACACCCCACTATGGCTACACCTTC. This codes for CASSQSTPHYGYTF. The variable domain in full, completed from reference TRBV16 and TRBJ1-2, reads GEEVAQTPKHLVRGEGQKAKLYCAPIKGHSYVFWYQQVLKNEFKFLISFQNENVFDETGMPKERFSAKCLPNSPCSLEIQATKLEDSAVYFCASSQSTPHYGYTFGSGTRLTVV.

V is TRBV2 and J is TRBJ2-5, with 8 bases lining up with TRBD2. Trimming cost V 6 bases and J 4 bases; bases outside gene matches: 13. Per the germline V gene, CDR1 is SNHLY and CDR2 is FYNNEI. This CDR3 has 16 amino acids. The CDR3: CASRGSSRGGRETQYF. Here the CDR3 DNA reads TGTGCCAGCAGGGGATCATCTCGGGGGGGAAGAGAGACCCAGTACTTC.

In its sample, this clone was seen a few times. This chain uses TRBV7-2 with TRBJ2-3; 9 nucleotides match TRBD1. The germline V gene has CDR1 SGHTA and CDR2 FQGNSA. The CDR3 totals 16 residues. V shed 0 bases and J 5 bases; nucleotides not matched to a gene: 6. The CDR3 sequence: CASSLAGTGLGDTQYF. CDR3 nucleotide sequence: TGTGCCAGCAGCTTAGCCGGGACAGGGCTAGGAGATACGCAGTATTTT.

V and J are TRBV30 and TRBJ2-7; D may be TRBD1 (6 bases). The CDR3 is made up of 17 amino acids. Germline CDR1 is GTSNPN and CDR2 is SVGIG (reference sequence). Trimming took 6 bases from V and 2 from J, leaving 26 bases between them. As DNA, the CDR3 is TGTGCCTGTCAACGGTCCCGGGACACATACCCCGCCTACGAGCAGTACTTC. This encodes CACQRSRDTYPAYEQYF.

The chain has TRBV18 and TRBJ2-7, with 10 bases that match TRBD1. CDR3 length: 15 amino acids. Germline loops: CDR1 KGHSH, CDR2 LQKENI. Trimming removed 2 bases from V and 3 bases from J; junction bases left unmatched: 4. CDR3: CASSPGQGGFYEQYF. The CDR3 nucleotides read TGTGCCAGCTCACCAGGACAGGGGGGATTCTACGAGCAGTACTTC.

The chain couples TRBV5-5 to TRBJ2-3; TRBD2 agrees at 11 bases. The CDR3 covers 15 residues. V gave up 2 bases and J gave up 4 bases; unmatched junction bases: 3. The germline CDR1 and CDR2 sequences are SGHKS and YYEKEE (reference sequence). The CDR3 DNA reads as TGTGCCAGCAGCTTCACTAGCGGGAGTCCAGATACGCAGTATTTT. This encodes CASSFTSGSPDTQYF.

This clone was observed a few times. This chain connects TRBV28 to TRBJ2-7, with 8 nucleotides matching TRBD1. The junction had 9 bases not matched to a gene; V was cut back by 7 bases and J by 1 base. This CDR3 is 15 amino acids long. From germline, CDR1 is MDHEN and CDR2 SYDVKM. The CDR3 spells CASTMQGAGSYEQYF. The CDR3 bases are TGTGCCAGCACGATGCAGGGGGCCGGGTCCTACGAGCAGTACTTC.

The J gene is TRBJ1-5, the V gene TRBV5-1, with a weak D call TRBD1 (5 bases). The germline V gene has CDR1 SGHRS and CDR2 YFSETQ. The V gene lost 0 bases and the J gene lost 0 bases, with 10 bases spanning the gap. The CDR3 length is 16 residues. The DNA of the CDR3 is TGCGCCAGCAGCTTGGGCGACAGCTATAGCAATCAGCCCCAGCATTTT. As protein: CASSLGDSYSNQPQHF.

The chain combines TRBV13 with TRBJ2-7; possible D gene TRBD2, 6 bases. This CDR3 contains 13 residues. Germline CDR1 is PRHDT and CDR2 is FYEKMQ (reference sequence). Trimming pared 6 bases from V and 10 bases from J, leaving 19 bases between. The CDR3 is CASRRPGGRIQYF. The CDR3 bases are TGTGCCAGCAGACGTCCCGGGGGACGCATCCAGTACTTC.

The chain is built from TRBV4-1 and TRBJ2-3, with TRBD2 identical over 8 bases. This CDR3 contains 18 residues. J lost 4 bases, V lost 1 base, and 13 bases had no gene match. Germline V gene sequence: CDR1 MGHRA, CDR2 YSYEKL. CDR3 sequence reads: CASSQVLGLGRGPDTQYF. As DNA, the CDR3 is TGCGCCAGCAGCCAAGTTCTGGGACTAGGACGTGGGCCAGATACGCAGTATTTT.

The V and J genes are TRBV10-3 and TRBJ2-7, with a tentative D call TRBD2 (6 bases). CDR1 and CDR2 from the germline V gene are ENHRY and SYGVKD. Trimming removed 6 bases at V and 6 bases at J, with 9 bases between. The CDR3 has 11 amino acids. The CDR3 nucleotides read TGTGCCATCAGGAGGGGAGGCGAGCAGTACTTC. Translation gives CAIRRGGEQYF.

The genes are TRBV18 and TRBJ1-2, with 7 bases lining up with TRBD1. This CDR3 spans 13 amino acids. CDR1 and CDR2 from the germline V gene are KGHSH and LQKENI. V lost 2 bases and J lost 7; bases outside the gene matches: 4. The DNA for the CDR3 is TGTGCCAGCTCACCAGGACAGGAGTCTGGCTACACCTTC. As protein: CASSPGQESGYTF. Together with reference TRBV18 and TRBJ1-2, the CDR3 gives the full variable domain: NAGVMQNPRHLVRRRGQEARLRCSPMKGHSHVYWYRQLPEEGLKFMVYLQKENIIDESGMPKERFSAEFPKEGPSILRIQQVVRGDSAAYFCASSPGQESGYTFGSGTRLTVV.

The rearrangement uses TRBV27 and TRBJ2-5, with D possibly being TRBD2 (5 bases). The DNA matches TRBJ2-7 better at its end, which makes the J call doubtful. Per germline, CDR1 MNHEY and CDR2 SMNVEV (reference sequence). The length of the CDR3 is 13 residues. CDR3 sequence (DNA): TGTGCCAGCAGTTTACGAGGGTCCTACGAGCAGTACTTC. Residues: CASSLRGSYEQYF.

The CDR3 is CASSPPGFSTDTQYF. The CDR3 nucleotides are TGTGCCAGCAGCCCCCCGGGATTCAGTACAGATACGCAGTATTTT. The chain recombines TRBV7-2 with TRBJ2-3, with D perhaps TRBD2 (5 bases). The CDR3 consists of 15 residues. The V and J ends lost 5 bases and 3 bases respectively, with 15 bases between them. The germline V gene has CDR1 SGHTA and CDR2 FQGNSA.

This chain links TRBV4-3 with TRBJ2-4; TRBD2 matches 9 bases. V dropped 0 bases and J dropped 8; count of bases not matched to a gene: 11. The CDR3 sequence is 17 residues long. In germline, CDR1 is LGHNA, CDR2 YSLEER. CDR3 residues: CASSQDGVGSGGHIQYF. DNA for the CDR3: TGCGCCAGCAGCCAAGATGGGGTCGGTAGCGGGGGTCACATTCAGTACTTC.

CDR3 sequence: CASSVTGTTQETQYF. The CDR3 DNA is TGCGCCAGCAGCGTTACCGGGACTACACAAGAGACCCAGTACTTC. The rearrangement joins TRBV5-1 to TRBJ2-5, with TRBD2 matching over 7 bases. CDR1 and CDR2 from the germline V gene are SGHRS and YFSETQ. The CDR3 loop spans 15 amino acids. The trim removed 4 bases at V and 2 bases at J, leaving 8 bases unmatched. The whole variable domain, remainder taken from reference TRBV5-1 and TRBJ2-5, is KAGVTQTPRYLIKTRGQQVTLSCSPISGHRSVSWYQQTPGQGLQFLFEYFSETQRNKGNFPGRFSGRQFSNSRSEMNVSTLELGDSALYLCASSVTGTTQETQYFGPGTRLLVL.

This clone occurred a few times. The rearrangement uses TRBV28 and TRBJ2-6, with 11 bases aligning to TRBD2. The CDR3 has 17 residues. Looked up from germline, CDR1 is MDHEN and CDR2 is SYDVKM. Losses at the gene ends were 6 bases for V and 2 bases for J; bases not matched to a gene: 6. CDR3 sequence: CASSRPGLAAGANVLTF. The CDR3 nucleotides are TGTGCCAGCAGCCGACCGGGACTAGCGGCTGGGGCCAACGTCCTGACTTTC.

This clone was seen a few times. The chain combines TRBV7-2 with TRBJ1-5; the match to TRBD1 covers 9 bases. CDR1 is SGHTA, CDR2 FQGNSA, per germline. This CDR3 spans 15 amino acids. V lost 5 bases, J lost 7 bases, and 9 bases stayed unmatched. The CDR3 bases are TGTGCCAGCAGCCCAATGGACAGGGGAGAACAGCCCCAGCATTTT. It translates to CASSPMDRGEQPQHF. Variable domain in full (rest from reference TRBV7-2 and TRBJ1-5): GAGVSQSPSNKVTEKGKDVELRCDPISGHTALYWYRQSLGQGLEFLIYFQGNSAPDKSGLPSDRFSAERTGGSVSTLTIQRTQQEDSAVYLCASSPMDRGEQPQHFGDGTRLSIL.

V is TRBV28 and J is TRBJ2-3, with D possibly being TRBD1 (5 bases). The germline gives CDR1 MDHEN, CDR2 SYDVKM. Trimming shortened V by 3 bases and J by 10 bases, and 20 bases separated the two germline ends. The CDR3 has 15 residues. The CDR3 is CASSFRQGILPPQYF. The CDR3 nucleotides are TGTGCCAGCAGTTTTCGCCAGGGTATTCTCCCCCCGCAGTATTTT.